This TCR beta chain was observed in a study of shared clonotypes between healthy human individuals. The wider study: CD4 naive and memory got three plates each, CD8 naive two, CD8 memory one.

Profiled with immunoSEQ multiplex PCR; TCRdb holds only in-frame clones, not every one. The table includes 2 million to 2.5 million clones, under 97% detected once. Study findings and constraints: Some clonotypes were shared by all four sorted-subset donors, while others were not shared. The non-shared ones had lower generation probabilities than the shared ones.

There are 17 residues in the CDR3. Germline values: CDR1 MDHEN, CDR2 SYDVKM. V was cut by 4 bases and J by 8 bases, with 25 bases left in between. Worth noting for this clone: What it recognizes is unknown.

Input material: naive CD4+ T cells sorted from blood. Subset denoted: CD45RA+ positively selected. The receptor was derived from a man between 18 and 35 years old in good health. V gene TRBV28 combines with J gene TRBJ2-3, with D possibly matching TRBD1 (6 bases). The CDR3 nucleotides are TGTGCCAGCAGTTACCCTTTGGGAACAGGGTCACAGGGTACGCAGTATTTT. It specifies CASSYPLGTGSQGTQYF. Filled out from reference TRBV28 and TRBJ2-3, the complete variable domain reads DVKVTQSSRYLVKRTGEKVFLECVQDMDHENMFWYRQDPGLGLRLIYFSYDVKMKEKGDIPEGYSVSREKKERFSLILESASTNQTSMYLCASSYPLGTGSQGTQYFGPGTRLTVL.